This T cell receptor beta chain is drawn from a study of control samples from healthy donors and cancer patients. Profiled with immunoSEQ multiplex PCR; TCRdb holds only in-frame clones, not every one. The sample has roughly 150,000 clones, 92% seen once; the top ten hold 0.55% to 0.7%. CDR1 and CDR2 (germline): SQVTM, ANQGSEA. Trimming removed 6 bases from V and 8 bases from J, with 16 bases in between. CDR3 length: 13 residues. The rearrangement uses TRBV29-1 and TRBJ1-4, with D unresolved. The receptor was derived from a woman aged 25 to 45 in good health. The sequenced sample was blood. The CDR3 spells CSVLTLLGEKLFF. The CDR3 DNA follows: TGCAGCGTCCTAACTCTACTGGGGGAAAAACTGTTTTTT.